This T cell receptor beta chain was profiled in a study of Tregs in tolerant kidney transplant recipients. Sequenced by immunoSEQ multiplex PCR; TCRdb stores in-frame clones only, minus some. The repertoire holds about 77,000 clones, more than 95% seen once, with around 0.51% in the top ten. V lost 5 bases and J lost 8, with 24 bases in between. Germline CDR1 and CDR2: LNHDA and SQIVND (reference sequence). This CDR3 is built from 16 residues. Unstimulated Tregs (CD4+CD25+CD127-) and CD4+CD25- non-Tregs were sorted from PBMCs. The clonotype was recovered from a human donor who received a combined kidney and bone marrow transplant. The gene calls are TRBV19 and TRBJ1-2; the D is unclear. The specimen was CD4+ T cells from blood, collected before the transplant. CDR3 nucleotide sequence: TGTGCCAGTAGTGTCTGGGAGGCGTCCGCCTCTAGGGGCTACACCTTC. Residues: CASSVWEASASRGYTF.